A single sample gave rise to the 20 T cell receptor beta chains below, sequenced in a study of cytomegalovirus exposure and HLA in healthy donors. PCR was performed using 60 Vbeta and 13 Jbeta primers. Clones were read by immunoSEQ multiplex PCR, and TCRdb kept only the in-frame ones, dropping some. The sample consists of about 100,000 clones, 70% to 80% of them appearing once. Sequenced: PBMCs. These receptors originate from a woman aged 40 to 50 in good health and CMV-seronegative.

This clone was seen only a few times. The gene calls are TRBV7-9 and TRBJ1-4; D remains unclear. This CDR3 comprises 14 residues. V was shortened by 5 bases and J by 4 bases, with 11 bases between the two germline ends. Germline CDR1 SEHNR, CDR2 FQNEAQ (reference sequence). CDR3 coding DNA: TGTGCCAGCAGCGTTAGCCAAGATAATGAAAAACTGTTTTTT. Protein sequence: CASSVSQDNEKLFF.

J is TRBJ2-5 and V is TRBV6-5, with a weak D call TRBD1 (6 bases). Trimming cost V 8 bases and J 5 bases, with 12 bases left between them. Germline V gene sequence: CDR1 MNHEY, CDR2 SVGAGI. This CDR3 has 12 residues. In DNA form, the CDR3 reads TGTGCCAGCGGACAGTTTGGGGAGACCCAGTACTTC. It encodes CASGQFGETQYF.

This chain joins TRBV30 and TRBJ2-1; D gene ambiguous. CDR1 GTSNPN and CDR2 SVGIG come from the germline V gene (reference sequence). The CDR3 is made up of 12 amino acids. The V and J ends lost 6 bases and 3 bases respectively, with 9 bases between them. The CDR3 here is CACLGGYNEQFF. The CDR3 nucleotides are TGTGCCTGCCTCGGCGGCTACAATGAGCAGTTCTTC. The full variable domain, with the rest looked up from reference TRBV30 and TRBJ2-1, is SQTIHQWPATLVQPVGSPLSLECTVEGTSNPNLYWYRQAAGRGLQLLFYSVGIGQISSEVPQNLSASRPQDRQFILSSKKLLLSDSGFYLCACLGGYNEQFFGPGTRLTVL.

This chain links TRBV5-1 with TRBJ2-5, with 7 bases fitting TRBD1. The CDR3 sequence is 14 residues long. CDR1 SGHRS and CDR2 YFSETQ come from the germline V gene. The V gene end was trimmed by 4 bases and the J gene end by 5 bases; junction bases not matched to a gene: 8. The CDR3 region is CASSLGGADETQYF. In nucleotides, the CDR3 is TGCGCCAGCAGCCTAGGGGGCGCAGACGAGACCCAGTACTTC.

The chain's CDR3 is CSVPGLGVETQYF. Here the CDR3 DNA reads TGCAGCGTCCCGGGACTAGGGGTGGAGACCCAGTACTTC. The genes are TRBV29-1 and TRBJ2-5, with TRBD2 matching over 8 bases. This CDR3 is built from 13 residues. CDR1 SQVTM and CDR2 ANQGSEA come from the germline V gene. After removal of 6 bases from V and 5 bases from J, the junction contained 8 bases not matched to a gene.

The DNA for the CDR3 is TGTGCCATCAGTGAGTTGGACTATCAGCCCCAGCATTTT. It yields the protein CAISELDYQPQHF. The chain uses TRBV10-3 and TRBJ1-5; D unclear. Germline V gives CDR1 ENHRY, CDR2 SYGVKD. V was trimmed by 1 base and J by 5 bases, leaving 6 bases between them. This CDR3 comprises 13 residues.

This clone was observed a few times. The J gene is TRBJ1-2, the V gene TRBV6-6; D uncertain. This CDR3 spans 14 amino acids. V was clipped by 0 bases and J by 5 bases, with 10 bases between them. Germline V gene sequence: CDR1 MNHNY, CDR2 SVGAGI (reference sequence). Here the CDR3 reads CASSYSEGPYGYTF. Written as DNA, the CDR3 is TGTGCCAGCAGTTACTCGGAGGGCCCTTATGGCTACACCTTC.

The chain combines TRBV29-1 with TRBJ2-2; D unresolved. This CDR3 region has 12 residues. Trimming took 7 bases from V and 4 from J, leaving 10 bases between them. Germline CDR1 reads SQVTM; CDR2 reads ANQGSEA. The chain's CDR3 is CSGRPGTGELFF. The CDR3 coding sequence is TGCAGCGGCCGACCAGGCACCGGGGAGCTGTTTTTT.

CDR3 region: CASSFVRGSGTDTQYF. The CDR3 DNA is TGTGCCAGCAGCTTCGTGAGGGGGAGTGGCACAGATACGCAGTATTTT. The chain is built from TRBV11-2 and TRBJ2-3; tentative D call: TRBD1 (6 bases). The CDR3 has 16 amino acids. The V end lost 3 bases, the J end lost 1 base, and 14 bases lay between the germline ends. Germline assignment: CDR1 SGHAT and CDR2 FQNNGV.

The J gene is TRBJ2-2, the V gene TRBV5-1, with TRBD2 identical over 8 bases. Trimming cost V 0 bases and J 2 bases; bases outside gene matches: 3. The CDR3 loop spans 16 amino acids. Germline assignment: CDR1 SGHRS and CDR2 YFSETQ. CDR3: CASSLATSGNTGELFF. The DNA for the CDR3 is TGCGCCAGCAGCTTGGCTACTAGCGGTAACACCGGGGAGCTGTTTTTT.

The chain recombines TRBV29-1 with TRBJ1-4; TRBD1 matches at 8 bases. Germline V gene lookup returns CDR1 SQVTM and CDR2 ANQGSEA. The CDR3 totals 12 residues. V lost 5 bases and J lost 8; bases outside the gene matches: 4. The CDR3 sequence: CSVSTGAEKLFF. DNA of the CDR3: TGCAGCGTTTCGACAGGGGCCGAAAAACTGTTTTTT.

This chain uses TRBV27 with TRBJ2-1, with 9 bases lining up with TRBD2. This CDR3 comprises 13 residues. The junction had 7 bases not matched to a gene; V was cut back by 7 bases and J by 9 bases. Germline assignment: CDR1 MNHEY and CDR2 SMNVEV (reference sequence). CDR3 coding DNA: TGTGCCAGCAAGCGCGGGAGGGAAGGTGAGCAGTTCTTC. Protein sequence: CASKRGREGEQFF.

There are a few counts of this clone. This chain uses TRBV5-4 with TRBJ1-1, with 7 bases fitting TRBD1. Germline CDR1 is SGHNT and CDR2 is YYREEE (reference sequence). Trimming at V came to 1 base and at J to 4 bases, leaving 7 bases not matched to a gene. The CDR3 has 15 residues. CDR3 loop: CASSLRSTGLTEAFF. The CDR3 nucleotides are TGTGCCAGCAGCTTGCGGTCGACAGGGCTCACTGAAGCTTTCTTT.

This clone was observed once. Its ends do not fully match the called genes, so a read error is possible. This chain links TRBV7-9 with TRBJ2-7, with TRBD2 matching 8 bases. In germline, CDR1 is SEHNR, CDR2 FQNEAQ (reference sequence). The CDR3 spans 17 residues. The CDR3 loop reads CSSSLSQRAGDPYEQYF. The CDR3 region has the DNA TGTTCCAGCAGCTTAAGTCAACGAGCGGGAGACCCCTACGAGCAGTACTTC. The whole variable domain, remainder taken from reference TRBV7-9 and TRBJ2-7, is DTGVSQNPRHKITKRGQNVTFRCDPISEHNRLYWYRQTLGQGPEFLTYFQNEAQLEKSRLLSDRFSAERPKGSFSTLEIQRTEQGDSAMYLCSSSLSQRAGDPYEQYFGPGTRLTVT.

The CDR3 nucleotides read TGTGCCAGCAGCTTACCGAGACAGGGTCGGACTGAAGCTTTCTTT. It yields the protein CASSLPRQGRTEAFF. The rearrangement uses TRBV7-8 and TRBJ1-1; 7 bases are shared with TRBD1. J gave up 5 bases and V 2 bases, and 8 bases lay outside the gene matches. The CDR3 runs 15 residues. Germline lookup yields CDR1 SGHVS and CDR2 FQNEAQ.

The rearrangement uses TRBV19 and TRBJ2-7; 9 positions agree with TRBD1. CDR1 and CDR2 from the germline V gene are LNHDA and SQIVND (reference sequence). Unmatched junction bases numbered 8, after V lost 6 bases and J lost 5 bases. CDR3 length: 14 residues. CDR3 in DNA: TGTGCCAGTAGCCCCGGGACAGGGAGCAACGAGCAGTACTTC. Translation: CASSPGTGSNEQYF. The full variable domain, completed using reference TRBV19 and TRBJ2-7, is DGGITQSPKYLFRKEGQNVTLSCEQNLNHDAMYWYRQDPGQGLRLIYYSQIVNDFQKGDIAEGYSVSREKKESFPLTVTSAQKNPTAFYLCASSPGTGSNEQYFGPGTRLTVT.

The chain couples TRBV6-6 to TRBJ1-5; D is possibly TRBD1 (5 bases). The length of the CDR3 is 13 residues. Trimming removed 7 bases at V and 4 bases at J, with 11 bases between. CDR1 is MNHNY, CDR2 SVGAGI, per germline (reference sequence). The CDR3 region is CASTRAPNQPQHF. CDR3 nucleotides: TGTGCCAGCACCAGGGCGCCAAATCAGCCCCAGCATTTT.

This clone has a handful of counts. CDR3 loop: CASSGGGGGGNEQFF. The CDR3 DNA is TGTGCCAGTAGTGGGGGGGGCGGAGGCGGGAATGAGCAGTTCTTC. The J gene is TRBJ2-1, the V gene TRBV19, with D tentatively TRBD2 (7 bases). The CDR3 is 15 residues long. With 5 bases removed from V and 7 bases from J, the gap between germline ends came to 18 bases. Looked up from germline, CDR1 is LNHDA and CDR2 is SQIVND (reference sequence).

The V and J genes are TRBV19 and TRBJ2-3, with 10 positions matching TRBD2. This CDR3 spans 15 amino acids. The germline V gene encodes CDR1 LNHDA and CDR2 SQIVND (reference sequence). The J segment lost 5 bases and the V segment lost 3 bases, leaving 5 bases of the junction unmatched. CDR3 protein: CASSIDSGGGDTQYF. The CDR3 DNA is TGTGCCAGTAGTATCGACAGCGGGGGGGGAGATACGCAGTATTTT. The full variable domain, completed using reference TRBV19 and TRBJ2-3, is DGGITQSPKYLFRKEGQNVTLSCEQNLNHDAMYWYRQDPGQGLRLIYYSQIVNDFQKGDIAEGYSVSREKKESFPLTVTSAQKNPTAFYLCASSIDSGGGDTQYFGPGTRLTVL.

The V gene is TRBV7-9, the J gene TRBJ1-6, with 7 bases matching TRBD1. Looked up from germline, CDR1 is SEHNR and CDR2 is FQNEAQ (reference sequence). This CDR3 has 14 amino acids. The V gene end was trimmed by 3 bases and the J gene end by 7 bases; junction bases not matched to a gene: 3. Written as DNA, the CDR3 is TGTGCCAGCAGCTTTCGGGACAGCAATTCACCCCTCCACTTT. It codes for CASSFRDSNSPLHF.